The TCR beta chain described here comes from a study of graft-versus-host responses after intestinal transplantation. Study-level background: Every recipient underwent anti-thymocyte globulin induction, then tacrolimus and steroids for roughly three years. Findings of the study overall: Where graft-donor T cell macrochimerism was present, patients had high graft-versus-host to host-versus-graft clonal ratios in allografts. Recipient-marrow GvH clones were detected, some having first appeared in ileum or blood.

Labeling with CFSE marked 200,000 responder cells, which were plated with 200,000 irradiated, violet-dye-labeled stimulator cells. CDR1 is LNHDA, CDR2 SQIVND, per germline (reference sequence). CDR3 size: 14 residues. The V segment lost 5 bases and the J segment 1 base; nucleotides outside the gene matches: 4. Clones were read by immunoSEQ multiplex PCR, and TCRdb kept only the in-frame ones, dropping some. The table has 12,000 to 15,000 clones, around a third seen once. Here the sequenced sample was alloreactive CD8+ T cells from a mixed lymphocyte reaction culture, taken before intestinal transplant. Subset specified: CFSE-low proliferating T cells sorted from roughly six-day pre-transplant mixed lymphocyte reaction (GvH or HvG direction). The chain carries TRBV19 and TRBJ2-7; TRBD1 aligns across 8 bases. This TCR was recovered from a human patient who received an intestinal transplant. The CDR3 bases are TGTGCCAGTAGTTCCGGACAGGGATCCTACGAGCAGTACTTC. Translation: CASSSGQGSYEQYF.